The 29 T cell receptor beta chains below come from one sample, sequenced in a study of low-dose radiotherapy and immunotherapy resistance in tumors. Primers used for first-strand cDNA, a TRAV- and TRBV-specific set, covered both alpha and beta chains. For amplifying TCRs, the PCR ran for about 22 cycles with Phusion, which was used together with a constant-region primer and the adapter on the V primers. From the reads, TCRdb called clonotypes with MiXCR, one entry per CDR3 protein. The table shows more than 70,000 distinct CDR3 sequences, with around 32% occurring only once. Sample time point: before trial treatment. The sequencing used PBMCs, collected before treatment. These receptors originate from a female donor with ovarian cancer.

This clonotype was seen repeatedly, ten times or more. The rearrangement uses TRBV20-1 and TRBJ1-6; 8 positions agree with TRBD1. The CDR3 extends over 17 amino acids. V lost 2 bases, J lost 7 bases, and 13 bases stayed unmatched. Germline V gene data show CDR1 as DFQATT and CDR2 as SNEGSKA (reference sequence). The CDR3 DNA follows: TGCAGTGCTAGATATCAGGGGGCCCCAACCCCCAATTCACCCCTCCACTTT. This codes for CSARYQGAPTPNSPLHF.

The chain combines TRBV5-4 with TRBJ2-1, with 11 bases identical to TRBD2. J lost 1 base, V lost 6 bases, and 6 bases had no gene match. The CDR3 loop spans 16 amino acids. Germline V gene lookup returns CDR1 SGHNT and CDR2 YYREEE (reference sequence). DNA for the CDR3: TGTGCCAGCACCGTAGCGGGAGGGCCTTCCTACAATGAGCAGTTCTTC. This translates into CASTVAGGPSYNEQFF.

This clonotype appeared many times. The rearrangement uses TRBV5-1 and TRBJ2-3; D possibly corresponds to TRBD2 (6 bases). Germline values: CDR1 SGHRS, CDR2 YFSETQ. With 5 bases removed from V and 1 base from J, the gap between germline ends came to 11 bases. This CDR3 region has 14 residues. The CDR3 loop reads CASRSPGGTDTQYF. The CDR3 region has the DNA TGCGCCAGCAGGAGTCCGGGGGGCACAGATACGCAGTATTTT.

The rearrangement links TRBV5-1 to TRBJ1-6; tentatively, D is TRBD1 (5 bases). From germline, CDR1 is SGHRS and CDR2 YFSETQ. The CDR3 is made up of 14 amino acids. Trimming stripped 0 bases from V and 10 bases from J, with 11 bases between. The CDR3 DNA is TGCGCCAGCAGCTTGGACAGGTCGGGCTCACCCCTCCACTTT. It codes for CASSLDRSGSPLHF.

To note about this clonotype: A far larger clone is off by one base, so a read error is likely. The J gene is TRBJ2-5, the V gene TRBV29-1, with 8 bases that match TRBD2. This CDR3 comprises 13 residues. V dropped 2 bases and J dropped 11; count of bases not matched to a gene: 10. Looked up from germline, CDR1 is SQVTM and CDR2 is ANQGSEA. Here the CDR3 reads CSVETGGYNEQYF. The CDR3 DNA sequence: TGCAGCGTTGAAACGGGAGGGTACAATGAGCAGTACTTC. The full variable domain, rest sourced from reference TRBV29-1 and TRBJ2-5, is SAVISQKPSRDICQRGTSLTIQCQVDSQVTMMFWYRQQPGQSLTLIATANQGSEATYESGFVIDKFPISRPNLTFSTLTVSNMSPEDSSIYLCSVETGGYNEQYFGPGTRLLVL.

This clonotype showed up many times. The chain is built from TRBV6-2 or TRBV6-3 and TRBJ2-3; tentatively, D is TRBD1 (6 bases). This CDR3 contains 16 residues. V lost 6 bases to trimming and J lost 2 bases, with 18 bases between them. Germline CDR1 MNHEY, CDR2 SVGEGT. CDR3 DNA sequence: TGTGCCAGCAGCTCCAGGGGCTGGGTACACACAGATACGCAGTATTTT. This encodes CASSSRGWVHTDTQYF.

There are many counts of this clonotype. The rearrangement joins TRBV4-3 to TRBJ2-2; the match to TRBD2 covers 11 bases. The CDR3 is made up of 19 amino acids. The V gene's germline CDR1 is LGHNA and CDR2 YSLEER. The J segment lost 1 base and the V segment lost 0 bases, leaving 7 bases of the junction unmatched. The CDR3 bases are TGCGCCAGCAGCCAAGATCCCCCGACTAGCGGGGTGAACACCGGGGAGCTGTTTTTT. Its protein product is CASSQDPPTSGVNTGELFF.

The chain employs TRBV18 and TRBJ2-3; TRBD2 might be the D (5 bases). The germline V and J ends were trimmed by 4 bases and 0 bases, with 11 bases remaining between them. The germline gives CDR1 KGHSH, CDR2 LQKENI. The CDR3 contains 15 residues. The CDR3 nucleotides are TGTGCCAGCTCACGGCGGACTCTAAGCACAGATACGCAGTATTTT. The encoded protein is CASSRRTLSTDTQYF.

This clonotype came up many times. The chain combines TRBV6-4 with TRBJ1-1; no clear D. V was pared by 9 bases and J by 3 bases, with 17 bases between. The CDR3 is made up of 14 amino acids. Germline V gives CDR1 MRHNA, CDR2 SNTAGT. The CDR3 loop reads CASRQTDKDTEAFF. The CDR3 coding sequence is TGTGCCAGTAGACAAACGGATAAGGACACTGAAGCTTTCTTT.

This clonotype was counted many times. CDR3: CASSLGGSYNSPLHF. CDR3 bases: TGTGCCAGCAGCTTAGGGGGGTCCTATAATTCACCCCTCCACTTT. The chain is built from TRBV7-6 and TRBJ1-6; perhaps TRBD1 as D (5 bases). Germline-derived CDR1 and CDR2 are SGHVS and FNYEAQ. CDR3 length equals 15 residues. Trimming took 1 base from V and 1 from J, leaving 5 bases between them.

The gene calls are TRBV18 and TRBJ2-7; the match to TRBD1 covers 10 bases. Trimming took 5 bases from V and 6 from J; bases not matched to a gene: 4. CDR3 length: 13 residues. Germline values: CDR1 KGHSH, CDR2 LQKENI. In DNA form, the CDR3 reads TGTGCCAGCTCAACAGGACAGGGGGGCGAGCAGTACTTC. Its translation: CASSTGQGGEQYF.

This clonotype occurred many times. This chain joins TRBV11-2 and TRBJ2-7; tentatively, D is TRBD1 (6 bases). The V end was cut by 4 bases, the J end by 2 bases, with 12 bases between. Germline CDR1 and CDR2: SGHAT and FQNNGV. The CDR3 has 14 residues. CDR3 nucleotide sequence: TGTGCCAGCAGCTCCTTCCAGGGGACCTACGAGCAGTACTTC. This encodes CASSSFQGTYEQYF.

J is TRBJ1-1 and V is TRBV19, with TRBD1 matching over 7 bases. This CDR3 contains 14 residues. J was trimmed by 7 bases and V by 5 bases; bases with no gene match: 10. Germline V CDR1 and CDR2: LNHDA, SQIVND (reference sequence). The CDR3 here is CASSHRQGPFEAFF. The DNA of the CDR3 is TGTGCCAGTAGTCACAGACAGGGTCCCTTTGAAGCTTTCTTT.

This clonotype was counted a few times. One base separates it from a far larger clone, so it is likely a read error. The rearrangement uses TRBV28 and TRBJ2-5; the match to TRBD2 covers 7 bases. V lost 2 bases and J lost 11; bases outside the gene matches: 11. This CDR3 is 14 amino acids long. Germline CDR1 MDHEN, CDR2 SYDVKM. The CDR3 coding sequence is TGTGCCAGCAGTTTAGCGGGAGAAGTGAATGAGCAGTACTTC. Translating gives CASSLAGEVNEQYF.

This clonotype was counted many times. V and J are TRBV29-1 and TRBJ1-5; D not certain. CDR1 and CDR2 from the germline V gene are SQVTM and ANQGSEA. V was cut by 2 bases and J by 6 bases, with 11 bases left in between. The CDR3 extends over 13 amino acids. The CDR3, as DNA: TGCAGCGTTGAAAGTCAGGTGGGTCAGCCCCAGCATTTT. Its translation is CSVESQVGQPQHF.

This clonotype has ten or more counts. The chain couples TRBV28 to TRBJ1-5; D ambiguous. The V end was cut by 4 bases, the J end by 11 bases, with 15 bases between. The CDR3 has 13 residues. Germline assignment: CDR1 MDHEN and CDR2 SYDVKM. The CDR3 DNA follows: TGTGCCAGCAGTTCCCGACCGGTCTGGGCCCAGCATTTT. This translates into CASSSRPVWAQHF.

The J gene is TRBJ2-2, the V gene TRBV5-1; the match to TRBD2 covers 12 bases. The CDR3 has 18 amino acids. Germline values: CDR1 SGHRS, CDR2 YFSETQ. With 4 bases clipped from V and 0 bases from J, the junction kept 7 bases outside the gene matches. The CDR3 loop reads CASSQPGLAGTNTGELFF. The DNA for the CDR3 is TGCGCCAGCAGCCAACCGGGACTAGCGGGTACGAACACCGGGGAGCTGTTTTTT.

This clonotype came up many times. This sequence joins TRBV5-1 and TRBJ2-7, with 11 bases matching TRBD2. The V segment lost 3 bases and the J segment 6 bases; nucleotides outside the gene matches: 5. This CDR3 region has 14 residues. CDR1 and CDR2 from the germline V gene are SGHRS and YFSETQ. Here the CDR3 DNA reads TGCGCCAGCAGCTCTAGCGGGGGGACATTCGAGCAGTACTTC. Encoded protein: CASSSSGGTFEQYF.

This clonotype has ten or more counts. The CDR3 loop reads CASSSRGTGSEKLFF. CDR3 nucleotide sequence: TGTGCCAGCAGCTCCCGTGGGACAGGCAGTGAAAAACTGTTTTTT. The chain joins TRBV7-9 to TRBJ1-4, with TRBD1 matching 8 bases. V was pared by 4 bases and J by 7 bases, with 8 bases of the junction left unmatched. CDR3 length: 15 residues. Germline V gene sequence: CDR1 SEHNR, CDR2 FQNEAQ (reference sequence).

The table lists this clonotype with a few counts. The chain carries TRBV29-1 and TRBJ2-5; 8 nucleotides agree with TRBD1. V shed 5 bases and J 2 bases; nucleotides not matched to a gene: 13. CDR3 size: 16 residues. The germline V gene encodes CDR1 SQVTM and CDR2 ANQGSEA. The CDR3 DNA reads TGCAGCGTTATCCTGGGACAGGCTGTATGGCAAGAGACCCAGTACTTC. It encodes CSVILGQAVWQETQYF.

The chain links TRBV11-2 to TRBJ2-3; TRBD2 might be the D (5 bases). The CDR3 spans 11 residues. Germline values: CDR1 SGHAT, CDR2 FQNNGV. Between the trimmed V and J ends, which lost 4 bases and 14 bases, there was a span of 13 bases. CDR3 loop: CASSSLGGGYF. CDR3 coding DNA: TGTGCCAGCAGCTCCCTCGGAGGCGGGTATTTT.

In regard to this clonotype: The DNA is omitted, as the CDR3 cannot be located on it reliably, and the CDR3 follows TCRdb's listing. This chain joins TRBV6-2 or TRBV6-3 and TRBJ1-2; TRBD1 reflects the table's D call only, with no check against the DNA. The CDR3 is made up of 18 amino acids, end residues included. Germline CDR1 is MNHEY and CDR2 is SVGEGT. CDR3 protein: CASFGAGTGRVWDYGYTF.

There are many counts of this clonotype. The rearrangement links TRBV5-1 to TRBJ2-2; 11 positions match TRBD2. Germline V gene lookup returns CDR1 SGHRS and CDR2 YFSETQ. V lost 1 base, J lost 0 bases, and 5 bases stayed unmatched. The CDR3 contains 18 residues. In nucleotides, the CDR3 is TGCGCCAGCAGCTTGAACTTACTAGCGGGGGCGAACACCGGGGAGCTGTTTTTT. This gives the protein CASSLNLLAGANTGELFF.

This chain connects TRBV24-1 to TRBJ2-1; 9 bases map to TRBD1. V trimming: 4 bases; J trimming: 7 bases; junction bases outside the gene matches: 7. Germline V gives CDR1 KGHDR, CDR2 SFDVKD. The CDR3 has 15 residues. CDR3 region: CATSDAGQGTNEQFF. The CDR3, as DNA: TGTGCCACCAGTGACGCGGGACAGGGTACGAATGAGCAGTTCTTC.

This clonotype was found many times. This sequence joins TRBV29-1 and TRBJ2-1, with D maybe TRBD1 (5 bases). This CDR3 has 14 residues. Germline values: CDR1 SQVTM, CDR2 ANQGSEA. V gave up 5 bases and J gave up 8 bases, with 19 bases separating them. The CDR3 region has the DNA TGCAGCGTTCTCCCCCATGGCAGGGCCTATGAGCAGTTCTTC. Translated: CSVLPHGRAYEQFF.

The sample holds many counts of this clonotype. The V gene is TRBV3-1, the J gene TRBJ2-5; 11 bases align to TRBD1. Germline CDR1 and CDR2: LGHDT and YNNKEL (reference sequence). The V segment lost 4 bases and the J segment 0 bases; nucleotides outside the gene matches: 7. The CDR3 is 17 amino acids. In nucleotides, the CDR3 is TGTGCCAGCAGCCCGGACAGGGGGCAAACGGACCAAGAGACCCAGTACTTC. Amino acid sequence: CASSPDRGQTDQETQYF.

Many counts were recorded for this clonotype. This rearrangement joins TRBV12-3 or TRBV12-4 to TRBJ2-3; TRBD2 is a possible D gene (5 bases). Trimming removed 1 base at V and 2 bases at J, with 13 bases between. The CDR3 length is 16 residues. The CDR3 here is CASSLVDSTNTDTQYF. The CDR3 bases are TGTGCCAGCAGTTTAGTGGACTCTACCAACACAGATACGCAGTATTTT.

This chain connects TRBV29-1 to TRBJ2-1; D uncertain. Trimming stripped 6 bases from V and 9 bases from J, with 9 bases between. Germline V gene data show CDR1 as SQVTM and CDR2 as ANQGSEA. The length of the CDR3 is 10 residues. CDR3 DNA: TGCAGCGTAGACCGCGGTGAGCAGTTCTTC. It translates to CSVDRGEQFF.

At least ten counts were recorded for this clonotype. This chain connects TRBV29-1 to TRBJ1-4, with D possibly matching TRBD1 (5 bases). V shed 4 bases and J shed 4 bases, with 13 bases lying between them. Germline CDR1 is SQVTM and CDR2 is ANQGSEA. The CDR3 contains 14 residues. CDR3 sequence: CSVGDPVLNEKLFF. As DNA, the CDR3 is TGCAGCGTTGGGGACCCAGTTCTTAATGAAAAACTGTTTTTT.